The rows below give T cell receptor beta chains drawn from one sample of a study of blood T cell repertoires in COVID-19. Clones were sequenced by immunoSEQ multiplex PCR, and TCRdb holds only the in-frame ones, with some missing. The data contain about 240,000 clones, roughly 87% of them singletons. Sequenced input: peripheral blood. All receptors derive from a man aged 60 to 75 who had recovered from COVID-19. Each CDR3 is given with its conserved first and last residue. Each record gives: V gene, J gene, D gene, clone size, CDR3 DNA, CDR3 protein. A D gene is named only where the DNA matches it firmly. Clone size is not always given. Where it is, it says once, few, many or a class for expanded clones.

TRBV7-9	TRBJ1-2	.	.	TGTGCCAGCAGCTTAGAGGCCAGGGTCTACTATGGCTACACCTTC	CASSLEARVYYGYTF
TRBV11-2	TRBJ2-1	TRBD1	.	TGTGCCAGCAGCACCCGGGACAGGGGGGGCAGCTCCTACAATGAGCAGTTCTTC	CASSTRDRGGSSYNEQFF
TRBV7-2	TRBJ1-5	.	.	TGTGCCAGCAGCTTACAGGGAAGGGGCCTTTGGCAGCCCCAGCATTTT	CASSLQGRGLWQPQHF
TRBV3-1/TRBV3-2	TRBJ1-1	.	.	TGTGCCAGCAGTGGACTGACGATGAACACTGAAGCTTTCTTT	CASSGLTMNTEAFF
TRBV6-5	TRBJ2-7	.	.	TGTGCCAGCAGCAGGCGGGACAGTCGATACGAGCAGTACTTC	CASSRRDSRYEQYF
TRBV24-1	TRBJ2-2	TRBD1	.	TGTGCCACCAGTGACCTGGGACAGGGGGCGAGCACCGGGGAGCTGTTTTTT	CATSDLGQGASTGELFF
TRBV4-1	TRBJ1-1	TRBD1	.	TGCGCCAGCAGCCAACTCCGGGACAGGGGTCGCAGGACTGAAGCTTTCTTT	CASSQLRDRGRRTEAFF
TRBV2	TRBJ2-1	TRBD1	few	TGTGCCAGCAGGAGAACAGGGGTTAGTGAGCAGTTCTTC	CASRRTGVSEQFF
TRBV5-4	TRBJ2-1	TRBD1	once	TGTGCCAGCAGCTTGGCGGACAGGGAGTTGAGTGAGCAGTTCTTC	CASSLADRELSEQFF
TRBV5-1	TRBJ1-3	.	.	TGCGCCAGCAGCTTGACAGGGCGGGACACCATATATTTT	CASSLTGRDTIYF
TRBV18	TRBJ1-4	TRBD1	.	TGTGCCAGCTCACCGAGCTCCCTCAGGGGGACACTGTTTTTT	CASSPSSLRGTLFF
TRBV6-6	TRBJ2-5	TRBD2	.	TGTGCCAGCATCCAACCCAGGGAGGGGGAGACCCAGTACTTC	CASIQPREGETQYF
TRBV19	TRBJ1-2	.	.	TGTGCCAGTAGTAACGGATGGACAGCTAACTATGGCTACACCTTC	CASSNGWTANYGYTF
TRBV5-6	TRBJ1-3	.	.	TGTGCCAGCAGCTTTAGAACTGGAAACACCATATATTTT	CASSFRTGNTIYF
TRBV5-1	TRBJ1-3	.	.	TGCGCCAGCAGCCGGGACTGGGGGTCTGGAAACACCATATATTTT	CASSRDWGSGNTIYF
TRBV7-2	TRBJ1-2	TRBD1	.	TGTGCCAGCAGCCCCGACAGGGGGAACTATGGCTACACCTTC	CASSPDRGNYGYTF
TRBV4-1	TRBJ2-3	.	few	TGCGCCAGCAGCCAAGAACTCGCGGGCGGAGATACGCAGTATTTT	CASSQELAGGDTQYF